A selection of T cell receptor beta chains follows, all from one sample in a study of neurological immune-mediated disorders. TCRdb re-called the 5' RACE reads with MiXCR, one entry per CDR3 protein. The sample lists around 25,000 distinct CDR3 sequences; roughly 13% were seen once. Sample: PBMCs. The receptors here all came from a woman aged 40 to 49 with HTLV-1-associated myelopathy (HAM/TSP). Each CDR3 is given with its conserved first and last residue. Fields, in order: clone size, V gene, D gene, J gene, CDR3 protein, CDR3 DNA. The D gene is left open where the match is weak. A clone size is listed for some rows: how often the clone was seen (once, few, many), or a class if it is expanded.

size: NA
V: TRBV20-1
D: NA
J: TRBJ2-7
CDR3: CSARDGGELEQYF
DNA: TGCAGTGCTAGAGACGGGGGTGAGCTCGAGCAGTACTTC

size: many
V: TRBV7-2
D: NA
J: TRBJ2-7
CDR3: CASSLQSSYEQYF
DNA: TGTGCCAGCAGCCTTCAAAGCAGCTACGAGCAGTACTTC

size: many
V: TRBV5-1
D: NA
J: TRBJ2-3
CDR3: CASSLDVASTDTQYF
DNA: TGCGCCAGCAGCTTGGACGTGGCTAGCACAGATACGCAGTATTTT

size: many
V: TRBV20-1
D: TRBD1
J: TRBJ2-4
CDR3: CSASSGTDKNIQYF
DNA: TGCAGTGCTAGTTCCGGGACAGACAAAAACATTCAGTACTTC

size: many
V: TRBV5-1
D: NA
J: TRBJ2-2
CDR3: CASSFTGSAGTGELFF
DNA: TGCGCCAGCAGCTTTACAGGGTCGGCGGGGACCGGGGAGCTGTTTTTT

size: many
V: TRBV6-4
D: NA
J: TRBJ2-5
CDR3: CASSDKQETQYF
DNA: TGTGCCAGCAGCGATAAACAAGAGACCCAGTACTTC

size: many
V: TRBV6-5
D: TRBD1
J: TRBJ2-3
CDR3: CASSYGRGQNTDTQYF
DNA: TGTGCCAGCAGTTATGGTAGGGGACAGAACACAGATACGCAGTATTTT

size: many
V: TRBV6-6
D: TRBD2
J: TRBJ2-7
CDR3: CASSPPGLADYEQYF
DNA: TGTGCCAGCAGTCCACCCGGACTAGCGGATTACGAGCAGTACTTC

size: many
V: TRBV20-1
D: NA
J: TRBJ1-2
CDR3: CSARVVYRNYGYTF
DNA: TGCAGTGCTAGAGTTGTTTACAGGAACTATGGCTACACCTTC

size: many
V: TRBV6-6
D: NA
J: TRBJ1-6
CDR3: CASSYSGGRTSPLHF
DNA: TGTGCCAGCAGTTACTCGGGGGGTAGAACTTCACCCCTCCACTTT

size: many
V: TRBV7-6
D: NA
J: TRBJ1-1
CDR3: CASSPSPLNTEAFF
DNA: TGTGCCAGCAGCCCCTCGCCCTTGAACACTGAAGCTTTCTTT

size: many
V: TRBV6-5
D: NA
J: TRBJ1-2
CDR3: CASSYSAGGNYGYTF
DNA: TGTGCCAGCAGTTACTCCGCGGGGGGGAACTATGGCTACACCTTC

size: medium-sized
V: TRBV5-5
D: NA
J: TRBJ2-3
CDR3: CASSFGASTDTQYF
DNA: TGTGCCAGCAGCTTCGGGGCAAGCACAGATACGCAGTATTTT

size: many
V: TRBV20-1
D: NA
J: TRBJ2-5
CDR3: CSAGAGGQQETQYF
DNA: TGCAGTGCCGGAGCCGGGGGACAACAAGAGACCCAGTACTTC

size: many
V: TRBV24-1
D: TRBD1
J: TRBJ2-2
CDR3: CATAGTGAGELFF
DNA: TGTGCCACCGCCGGGACAGGGGCCGGGGAGCTGTTTTTT

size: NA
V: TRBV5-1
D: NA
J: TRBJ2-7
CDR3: CASSLAGTYGGQYF
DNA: TGCGCCAGCAGCTTGGCCGGGACATATGGCGGTCAGTACTTC

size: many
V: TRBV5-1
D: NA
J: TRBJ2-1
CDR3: CASSLGRVSYNEQFF
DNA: TGCGCCAGCAGCTTGGGACGGGTGTCCTACAATGAGCAGTTCTTC

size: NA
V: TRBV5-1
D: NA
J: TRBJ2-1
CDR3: CASSFYICSARVAGGVDEQFF
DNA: NA

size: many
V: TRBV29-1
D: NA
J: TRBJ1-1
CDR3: CSAGGFITEAFF
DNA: TGCAGCGCTGGGGGATTTATCACTGAAGCTTTCTTT

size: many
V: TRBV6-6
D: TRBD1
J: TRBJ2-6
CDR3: CASSLGTELSGANVLTF
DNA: TGTGCCAGCAGTTTGGGGACAGAGCTCTCTGGGGCCAACGTCCTGACTTTC

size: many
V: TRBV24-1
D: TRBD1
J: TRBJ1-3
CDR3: CATSDATGERDTIYF
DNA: TGTGCCACCAGTGATGCTACAGGGGAGCGGGACACCATATATTTT

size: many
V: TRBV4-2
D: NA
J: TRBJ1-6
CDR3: CANSHGGREAPLHF
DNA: TGTGCCAACAGCCACGGGGGACGGGAGGCACCCCTCCACTTT

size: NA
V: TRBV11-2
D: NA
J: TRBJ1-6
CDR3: CASSRGVGVGSYNSPLHF
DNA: TGTGCCAGCAGCCGCGGAGTAGGGGTTGGCTCCTATAATTCACCCCTCCACTTT